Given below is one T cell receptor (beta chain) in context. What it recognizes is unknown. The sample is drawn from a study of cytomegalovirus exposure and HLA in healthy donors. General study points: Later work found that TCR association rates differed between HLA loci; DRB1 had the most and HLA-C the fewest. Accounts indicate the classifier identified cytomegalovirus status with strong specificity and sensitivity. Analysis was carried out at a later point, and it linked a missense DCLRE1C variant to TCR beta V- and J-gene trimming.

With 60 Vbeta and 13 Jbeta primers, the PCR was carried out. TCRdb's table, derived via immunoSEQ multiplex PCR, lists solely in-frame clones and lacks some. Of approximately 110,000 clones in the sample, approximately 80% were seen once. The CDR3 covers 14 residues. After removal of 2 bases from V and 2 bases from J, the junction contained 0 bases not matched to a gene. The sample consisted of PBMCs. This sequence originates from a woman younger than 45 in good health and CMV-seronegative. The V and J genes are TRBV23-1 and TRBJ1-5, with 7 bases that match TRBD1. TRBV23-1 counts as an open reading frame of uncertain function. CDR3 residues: CASSQGQGNQPQHF. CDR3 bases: TGCGCCAGCAGTCAAGGACAGGGCAATCAGCCCCAGCATTTT.